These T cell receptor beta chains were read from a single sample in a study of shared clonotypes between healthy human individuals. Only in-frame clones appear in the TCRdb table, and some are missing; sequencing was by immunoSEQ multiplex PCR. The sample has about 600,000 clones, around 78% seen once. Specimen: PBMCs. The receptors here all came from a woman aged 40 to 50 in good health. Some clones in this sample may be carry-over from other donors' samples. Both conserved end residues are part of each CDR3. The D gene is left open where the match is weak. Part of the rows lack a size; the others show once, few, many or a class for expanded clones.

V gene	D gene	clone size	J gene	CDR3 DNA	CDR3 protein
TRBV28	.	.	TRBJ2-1	TGTGCCAGCACCCTGGAGCGGAACTCCTACAATGAGCAGTTCTTC	CASTLERNSYNEQFF
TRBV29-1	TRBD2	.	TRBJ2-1	TGCAGCGTGCGACTAGCGGGAGGTCTTTACAATGAGCAGTTCTTC	CSVRLAGGLYNEQFF
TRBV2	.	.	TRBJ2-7	TGTGCCAGCAGGGAGACCTGGACACCACAAAAGCAGTACTTC	CASRETWTPQKQYF
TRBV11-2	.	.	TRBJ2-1	TGTGCCAGCAGCTTAGACCGAAGAGTCAGGATAAGCTCTTACAATGAGCAGTTCTTC	CASSLDRRVRISSYNEQFF
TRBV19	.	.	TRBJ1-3	TGTGCCAGTAGTGCTCTCAGGGGCGACGGAAACACCATATATTTT	CASSALRGDGNTIYF
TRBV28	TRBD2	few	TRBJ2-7	TGTGCCAGCAGTTCAACTAGCGGGGGACTCTACGAGCAGTACTTC	CASSSTSGGLYEQYF
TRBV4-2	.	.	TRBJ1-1	TGTGCCAGCAGCCAACCTGCAGGTGGCGGGGTGAACACTGAAGCTTTCTTT	CASSQPAGGGVNTEAFF
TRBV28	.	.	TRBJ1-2	TGTGCCAGCAGTTGGGGACGCCTTCAACTAGATGGCTACACCTTC	CASSWGRLQLDGYTF
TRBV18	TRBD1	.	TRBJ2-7	TGTGCCAGCTCACCCGGGACAGGGAGCGAGCAGTACTTC	CASSPGTGSEQYF
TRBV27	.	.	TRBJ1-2	TGTGCCAGCAGTTTCAAACGGGACGGATATGGCTACACCTTC	CASSFKRDGYGYTF
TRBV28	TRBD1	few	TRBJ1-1	TGTGCCAGCAAGGGGACAGGGGGCGAGCGATTCTACACTGAAGCTTTCTTT	CASKGTGGERFYTEAFF
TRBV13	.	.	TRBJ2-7	TGTGCCAGCAGCCAAAGGTCTCGGGAGGAGCAGTACTTC	CASSQRSREEQYF
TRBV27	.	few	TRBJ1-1	TGTGCCAGCCGTGGCAGGTATGAAGCTTTCTTT	CASRGRYEAFF
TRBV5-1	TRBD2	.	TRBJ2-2	TGCGCCAGCAGCCCCCAGAAAACGGGACTAGCGGGAGTTCGGACCGGGGAGCTGTTTTTT	CASSPQKTGLAGVRTGELFF
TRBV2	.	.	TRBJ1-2	TGTGCCAGCAGTGAAATGGGTGCCACTAACTATGGCTACACCTTC	CASSEMGATNYGYTF
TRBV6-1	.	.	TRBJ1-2	TGTGCCAGCAGTGCAGGGCGGATGCTCTATGGCTACACCTTC	CASSAGRMLYGYTF
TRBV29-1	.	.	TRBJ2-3	TGCAGCGTGGCGGAGAGCACAGATACGCAGTATTTT	CSVAESTDTQYF
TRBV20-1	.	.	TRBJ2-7	TGCAGTGCTAGAACAGGGAGCGAGCAGTACTTC	CSARTGSEQYF
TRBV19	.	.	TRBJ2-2	TGTGCCAGTAGTATCTTTCCGAACACCGGGGAGCTGTTTTTT	CASSIFPNTGELFF
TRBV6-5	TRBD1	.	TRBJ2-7	TGTGCCAGCCAAGTCACAGGGGGCGGGTACGAGCAGTACTTC	CASQVTGGGYEQYF
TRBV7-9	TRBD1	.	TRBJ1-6	TGTGCCAGCAGCCCGGGACAGGGGGATTATTCACCCCTCCACTTT	CASSPGQGDYSPLHF
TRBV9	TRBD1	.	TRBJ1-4	TGTGCCAGCAGCCCTCGGCGAGGGGGCACTAATGAAAAACTGTTTTTT	CASSPRRGGTNEKLFF
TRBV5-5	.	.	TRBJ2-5	TGTGCCAGCAGCTTGGATGGAGAGACCCAGTACTTC	CASSLDGETQYF
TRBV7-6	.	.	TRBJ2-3	TGTGCCAGCAGCTTCTCGGGGGCACCTACAGATACGCAGTATTTT	CASSFSGAPTDTQYF
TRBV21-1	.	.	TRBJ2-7	TGTGCCAGCAGCAATTTATACGAGCAGTACTTC	CASSNLYEQYF
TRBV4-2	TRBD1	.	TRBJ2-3	TGTGCCAGCAGCCAGCAAAGGGGGCAATGGGATACGCAGTATTTT	CASSQQRGQWDTQYF
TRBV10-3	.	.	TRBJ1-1	TGTGCCATCAGGCAGAACACTGAAGCTTTCTTT	CAIRQNTEAFF
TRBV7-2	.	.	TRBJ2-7	TGTGCCAGCAGCCTCTCTCAGGGGACCCGAGGCCGCAAGCAGTACTTC	CASSLSQGTRGRKQYF